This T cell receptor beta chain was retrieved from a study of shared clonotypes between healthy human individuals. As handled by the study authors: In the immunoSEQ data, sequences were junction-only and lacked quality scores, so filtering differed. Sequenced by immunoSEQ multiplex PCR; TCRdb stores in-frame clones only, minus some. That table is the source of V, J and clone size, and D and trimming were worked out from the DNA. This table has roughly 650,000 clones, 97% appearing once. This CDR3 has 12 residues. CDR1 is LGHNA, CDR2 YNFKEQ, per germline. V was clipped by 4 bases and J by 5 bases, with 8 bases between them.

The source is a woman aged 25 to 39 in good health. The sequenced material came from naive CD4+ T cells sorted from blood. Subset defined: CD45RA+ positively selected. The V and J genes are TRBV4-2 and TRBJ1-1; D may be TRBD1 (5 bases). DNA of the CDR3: TGTGCCAGCAGCCTGACAGAGACTGAAGCTTTCTTT. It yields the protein CASSLTETEAFF.